This T cell receptor (beta chain) is drawn from a study of blood T cells in healthy people across ages. This clonotype was seen a few times. With a J-beta primer mix and a sample-barcoded 5' primer, a second PCR ran roughly 6 to 11 cycles. Every molecule of cDNA carried a tag from a template-switch adaptor with 12 random nucleotides. MiXCR, run by TCRdb on the 5' RACE reads, gives a single entry per CDR3 protein. The table includes fewer than 1,200,000 distinct CDR3 sequences, roughly a quarter detected once. The same data also went into a second study, on T cells of mothers and their children. As reported in that work: Three healthy Caucasian mothers served as donors, and their six children did as well.

The sequence was obtained from a girl aged 2 to 10 in good health. Sequencing input: blood.

The CDR3 DNA sequence: TGTGCCATCAGAGTCGGGACTAGCGAATTAAATGAGCAGTTCTTC. Encoded protein: CAIRVGTSELNEQFF. The rearrangement uses TRBV10-3 and TRBJ2-5; TRBD2 matches 10 bases. The J call may be faulty, since TRBJ2-1 better matches the DNA end. This CDR3 spans 15 amino acids. CDR1 and CDR2 from the germline V gene are ENHRY and SYGVKD.